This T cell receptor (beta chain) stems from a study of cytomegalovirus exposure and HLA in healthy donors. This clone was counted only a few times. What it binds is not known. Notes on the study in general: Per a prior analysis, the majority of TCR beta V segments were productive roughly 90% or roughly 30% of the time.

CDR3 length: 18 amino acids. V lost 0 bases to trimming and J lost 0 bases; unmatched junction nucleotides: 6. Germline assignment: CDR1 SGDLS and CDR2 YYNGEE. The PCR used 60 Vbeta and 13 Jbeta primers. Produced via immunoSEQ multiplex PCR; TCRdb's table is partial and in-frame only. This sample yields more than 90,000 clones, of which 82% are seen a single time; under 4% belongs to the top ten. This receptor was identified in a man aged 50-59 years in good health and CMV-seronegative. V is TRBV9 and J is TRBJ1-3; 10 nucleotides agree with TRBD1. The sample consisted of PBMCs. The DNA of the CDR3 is TGTGCCAGCAGCGTAGCGTACAGGACAGGGGGCTCTGGAAACACCATATATTTT. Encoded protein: CASSVAYRTGGSGNTIYF.